The T cell receptor beta chain under discussion was sequenced for a study of shared clonotypes between healthy human individuals. Looking at the study overall: CD4 naive cells filled three plates per donor, CD4 memory three, CD8 naive two and CD8 memory one. General study findings and limits: For naive CD4 cells, roughly 5.5% of clonotypes were shared across a handful of donors.

Comment on this clone: Antigen: not known. The same CDR3 can be traced to other DNA sequences in this sample.

The CDR3 totals 13 residues. Trimming pared 5 bases from V and 2 bases from J, leaving 10 bases between. Germline CDR1 is MDHEN and CDR2 is SYDVKM. The test was conducted at deep level. On sorted subsets, replicate PCRs used 200 to 250 ng DNA, or 25,000 to 35,000 T cell genomes. The assay was immunoSEQ multiplex PCR, and TCRdb's table has in-frame clones only and misses some. The sample shows approximately 600,000 clones, approximately 95% of them seen only once. Naive CD8 cells were CD45RO-negative, positively selected for CCR7, excluding terminally differentiated effector memory CD45RA+ cells. The sample consisted of naive CD8+ T cells sorted from blood. The clonotype originates from a woman aged 25 to 39 in good health. This rearrangement joins TRBV28 to TRBJ2-7; D not certain. This CDR3 reads CASSPGPTYEQYF. CDR3 DNA: TGTGCCAGCAGTCCCGGGCCTACCTACGAGCAGTACTTC.